This paragraph covers one TCR beta chain sequence. Its antigen is unidentified. This sample was included in a study of shared clonotypes between healthy human individuals. Across the study: Each donor contributed plates that comprised three CD4 naive, three CD4 memory, two CD8 naive and one CD8 memory.

Per the germline V gene, CDR1 is MNHNS and CDR2 is SASEGT. Trimming removed 6 bases at V and 0 bases at J, with 12 bases between. The CDR3 length is 15 residues. Study-wide findings and caveats: Across four donors, naive CD4 shared 5% to 6%, naive CD8 less than 4%, memory CD4 about 2.4%, memory CD8 about 0.4%. An effect of sequencing depth on clonotype sharing among donors was expected.

TCRdb's copy holds only in-frame clones and misses some; the assay was immunoSEQ multiplex PCR. The sample has around 1.1 million clones; about 80% are singletons. V usage is TRBV6-1 and J usage is TRBJ2-1; D is perhaps TRBD1 (5 bases). This sequence originates from a young man in good health. Some clones in this sample may be carry-over from other donors' samples. The sequencing input was memory CD4+ T cells from PBMCs. Subset in this sample: CD45RA-negative fraction. DNA for the CDR3: TGTGCCAGCAGCCTCAGGGTAAGCTCCTACAATGAGCAGTTCTTC. Translation: CASSLRVSSYNEQFF.